This T cell receptor beta chain comes out of a study of blood T cells in healthy people across ages. Study-wide background: For every two T cells, template switching captured about one barcoded beta molecule. Study conclusions and caveats: Investigators viewed diversity estimates from one million T cells as underestimates, the study reported. CMV status of donors was unknown, possibly confounding expanded clonotype changes.

A few counts support this clonotype. What it recognizes is unknown. A second roughly 6 to 11 cycle PCR used barcoded and J-beta primers. TCRdb reprocessed the 5' RACE reads via MiXCR and lists one record per CDR3 protein. The data contain under 800,000 distinct CDR3 sequences, roughly 47% of them singletons. Germline-derived CDR1 and CDR2 are SGHTA and FQGNSA. V lost 6 bases to trimming and J lost 4 bases, with 19 bases between them. This CDR3 has 15 amino acids. Sequences were obtained from blood. This clonotype originated in a woman aged 55 to 70 in good health. The V gene is TRBV7-2, the J gene TRBJ2-7; weak D call: TRBD2 (5 bases). CDR3 residues: CASSPPSRVNYEQYF. CDR3 DNA: TGTGCCAGCAGTCCGCCGTCGAGGGTTAATTACGAGCAGTACTTC.